A selection of T cell receptor beta chains follows, all from one sample in a study of beta chain features in type 1 diabetes. The table came from immunoSEQ multiplex PCR; TCRdb's copy has only in-frame clones and leaves some out. The repertoire consists of 65,000 to 85,000 clones, with roughly 49% occurring once and the leading ten covering around 0.7%. What was sequenced was central memory CD4+ T cells from blood. The receptors originated from a man aged 25-45 years with type 1 diabetes. Each CDR3 is given without its conserved first and last residue.

TRBJ1-2	13	TRBV10-2	ASSEGQGAFNGYT
TRBJ1-4	13	TRBV18	ASSPGTGRHEKLF
TRBJ2-1	15	TRBV11-3	ASSLGSSSGRENEQF
TRBJ1-1	12	TRBV4-2	ASSQQTMDTEAF
TRBJ2-1	12	TRBV4-2	ASSQGGSYNEQF
TRBJ1-6	13	TRBV7-9	ASSHRQGGNSPLH
TRBJ2-2	13	TRBV7-2	ASSGGLAGVGELF
TRBJ1-5	12	TRBV2	ASSGDRVGQPQH
TRBJ2-3	14	TRBV5-4	ASSVRLERATDTQY
TRBJ2-5	11	TRBV7-9	ASSLELSETQY
TRBJ2-2	10	TRBV6-6	ALGRSTGELF
TRBJ1-5	11	TRBV29-1	SVLGAEGQPQH
TRBJ2-7	12	TRBV18	ASSGGQGNYEQY
TRBJ1-1	12	TRBV11-3	ASSAGRGNTEAF
TRBJ1-1	13	TRBV10-3	AISEVRGRDTEAF
TRBJ2-3	11	TRBV6-4	ASSLAAGDTQY
TRBJ1-1	12	TRBV10-2	ASSLRGLGTEAF
TRBJ2-1	12	TRBV14	ASSQGLAVVEQF
TRBJ2-4	15	TRBV11-2	ASSLRYSAMNHGVQY
TRBJ2-3	14	TRBV5-1	ASSLVAGGAADTQY